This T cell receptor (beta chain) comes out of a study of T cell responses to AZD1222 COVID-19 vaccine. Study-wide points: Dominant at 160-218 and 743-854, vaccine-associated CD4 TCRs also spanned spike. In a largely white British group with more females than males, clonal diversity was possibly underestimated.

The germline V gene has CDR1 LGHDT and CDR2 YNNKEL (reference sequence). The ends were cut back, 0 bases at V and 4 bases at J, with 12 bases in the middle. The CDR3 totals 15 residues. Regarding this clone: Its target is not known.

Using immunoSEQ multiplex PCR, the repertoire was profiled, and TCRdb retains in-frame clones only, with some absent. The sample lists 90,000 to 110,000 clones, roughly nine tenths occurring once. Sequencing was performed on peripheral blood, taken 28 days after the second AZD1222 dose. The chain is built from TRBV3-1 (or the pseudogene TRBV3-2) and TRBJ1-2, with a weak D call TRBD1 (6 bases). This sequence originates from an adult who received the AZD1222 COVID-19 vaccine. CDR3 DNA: TGTGCCAGCAGCCAAGATAGGGACATCTTCTATGGCTACACCTTC. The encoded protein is CASSQDRDIFYGYTF.